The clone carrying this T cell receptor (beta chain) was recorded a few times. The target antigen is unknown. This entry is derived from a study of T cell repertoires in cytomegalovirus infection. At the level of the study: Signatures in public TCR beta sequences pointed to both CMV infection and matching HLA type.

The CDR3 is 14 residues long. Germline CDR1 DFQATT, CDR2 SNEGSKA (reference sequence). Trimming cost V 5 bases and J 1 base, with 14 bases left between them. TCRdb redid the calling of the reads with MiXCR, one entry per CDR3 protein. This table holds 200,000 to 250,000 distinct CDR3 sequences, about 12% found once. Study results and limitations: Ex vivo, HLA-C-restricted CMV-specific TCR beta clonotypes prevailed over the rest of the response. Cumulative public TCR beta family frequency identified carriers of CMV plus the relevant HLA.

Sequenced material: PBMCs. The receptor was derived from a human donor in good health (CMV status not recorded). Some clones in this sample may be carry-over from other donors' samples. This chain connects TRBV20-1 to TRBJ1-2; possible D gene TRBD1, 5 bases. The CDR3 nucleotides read TGCAGTGCTGCCTCGACAGAGATTAACTATGGCTACACCTTC. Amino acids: CSAASTEINYGYTF.